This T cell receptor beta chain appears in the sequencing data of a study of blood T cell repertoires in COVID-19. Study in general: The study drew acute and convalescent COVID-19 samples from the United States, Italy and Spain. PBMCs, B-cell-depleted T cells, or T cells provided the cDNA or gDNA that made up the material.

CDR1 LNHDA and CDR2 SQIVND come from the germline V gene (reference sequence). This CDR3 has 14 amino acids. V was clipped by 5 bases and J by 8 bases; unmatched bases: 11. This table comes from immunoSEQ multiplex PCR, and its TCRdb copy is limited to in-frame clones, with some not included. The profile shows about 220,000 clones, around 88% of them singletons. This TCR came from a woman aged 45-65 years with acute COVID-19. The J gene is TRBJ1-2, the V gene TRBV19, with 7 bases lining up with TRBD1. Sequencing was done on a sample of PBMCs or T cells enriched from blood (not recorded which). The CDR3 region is CASSLTGRMVGYTF. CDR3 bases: TGTGCCAGTAGTCTGACAGGGAGGATGGTGGGCTACACCTTC.